The rows below give T cell receptor beta chains drawn from one sample of a study of blood T cell repertoires in COVID-19. The table came from immunoSEQ multiplex PCR; TCRdb's copy has only in-frame clones and leaves some out. The sample yields about 160,000 clones, approximately 88% seen once. Sequencing was carried out using peripheral blood. The receptor set was obtained from a woman aged 80 or over with active or convalescent COVID-19. The CDR3 runs from the conserved cysteine through the conserved F or W. The order of the fields is J gene, V gene, D gene, clone size, CDR3 protein, CDR3 DNA. The D gene is left open where the match is weak. A row's size may be missing; if present it is once, few, many or a size class.

>TRBJ1-3|TRBV5-6|NA|NA
CASSFDRFPGNTIYF
TGTGCCAGCAGCTTTGACAGGTTTCCTGGAAACACCATATATTTT
>TRBJ2-3|TRBV27|TRBD2|once
CASTLGGLNTDTQYF
TGTGCCAGCACCCTTGGGGGACTAAACACAGATACGCAGTATTTT
>TRBJ1-2|TRBV19|NA|few
CASRLDSGYGYTF
TGTGCCAGTAGGTTGGACAGTGGCTATGGCTACACCTTC
>TRBJ2-5|TRBV7-2|TRBD2|NA
CASSSKREGAQETQYF
TGTGCCAGCAGCTCAAAGCGGGAGGGGGCCCAAGAGACCCAGTACTTC
>TRBJ2-5|TRBV7-7|TRBD2|NA
CASSSVAGGGLETQYF
TGTGCTAGCAGCTCCGTAGCGGGGGGAGGTTTAGAGACCCAGTACTTC
>TRBJ1-4|TRBV5-6|NA|NA
CASGRGAREKLFF
TGTGCCAGCGGGAGGGGAGCCAGAGAAAAACTGTTTTTT
>TRBJ1-4|TRBV7-8|TRBD1|NA
CASSSGGPGGEKLFF
TGTGCCAGCAGCTCCGGGGGTCCAGGGGGAGAAAAACTGTTTTTT
>TRBJ2-2|TRBV5-1|TRBD1|NA
CASSSRDRGAGELFF
TGCGCCAGCAGCTCTCGGGACAGGGGAGCCGGGGAGCTGTTTTTT
>TRBJ1-5|TRBV9|TRBD1|NA
CASSVAGGLNQPQHF
TGTGCCAGCAGCGTAGCAGGGGGCCTCAATCAGCCCCAGCATTTT
>TRBJ2-5|TRBV19|TRBD1|NA
CASSIGTGGIGETQYF
TGTGCCAGTAGTATAGGTACAGGGGGGATCGGAGAGACCCAGTACTTC
>TRBJ2-5|TRBV11-2|TRBD2|NA
CASSFLPGLAGVWETQYF
TGTGCCAGCAGCTTCCTGCCGGGACTAGCGGGGGTTTGGGAGACCCAGTACTTC
>TRBJ2-3|TRBV6-5|NA|NA
CASSLAQAGTDTQYF
TGTGCCAGCAGTTTGGCCCAAGCGGGCACAGATACGCAGTATTTT
>TRBJ1-1|TRBV6-2/TRBV6-3|NA|NA
CASSYSEDRPLGDTEAFF
TGTGCCAGCAGTTACTCCGAGGACAGACCCCTCGGGGACACTGAAGCTTTCTTT
>TRBJ2-6|TRBV19|NA|few
CASSIESFSGANVLTF
TGTGCCAGTAGTATAGAGTCCTTCTCTGGGGCCAACGTCCTGACTTTC
>TRBJ1-3|TRBV12-3/TRBV12-4|NA|once
CASSLSGNTIYF
TGTGCCAGCAGTTTGTCAGGAAACACCATATATTTT
>TRBJ1-1|TRBV5-5|TRBD1|NA
CASSQDRGSLGNTEAFF
TGTGCCAGCAGCCAAGACAGGGGGTCTCTTGGGAACACTGAAGCTTTCTTT
>TRBJ2-4|TRBV7-9|TRBD1|few
CASSLVPGQGSLENIQYF
TGTGCCAGCAGCTTAGTCCCGGGACAGGGTAGTCTCGAAAACATTCAGTACTTC
>TRBJ1-6|TRBV7-2|NA|NA
CASSSPDRGYNSPLHF
TGTGCCAGCAGCTCACCCGATAGGGGCTATAATTCACCCCTCCACTTT
>TRBJ2-2|TRBV6-2/TRBV6-3|NA|NA
CASSYSKSGIAGKAGELFF
TGTGCCAGCAGTTACTCGAAGTCGGGGATCGCGGGGAAGGCCGGGGAGCTGTTTTTT
>TRBJ1-4|TRBV28|NA|few
CASTPQGTISWLFF
TGTGCCAGTACCCCTCAGGGTACGATCTCTTGGCTGTTTTTT
>TRBJ1-2|TRBV5-1|TRBD1|NA
CASSLEGQLRGYTF
TGCGCCAGCAGCTTGGAGGGACAGCTAAGGGGCTACACCTTC
>TRBJ1-3|TRBV5-1|TRBD1|NA
CASSQYAGGLGNTIYF
TGCGCCAGCAGCCAATACGCAGGGGGACTTGGAAACACCATATATTTT
>TRBJ2-3|TRBV30|TRBD1|NA
CAWGEGQYTDTQYF
TGTGCCTGGGGCGAGGGACAGTACACAGATACGCAGTATTTT
>TRBJ2-2|TRBV7-2|NA|few
CASSSLVRTGELFF
TGTGCCAGCAGCTCCTTAGTGAGAACCGGGGAGCTGTTTTTT
>TRBJ1-2|TRBV9|NA|few
CASSVAVRDYGYTF
TGTGCCAGCAGCGTAGCGGTCCGTGACTATGGCTACACCTTC
>TRBJ1-2|TRBV14|NA|NA
CASSQVYGDYGYTF
TGTGCCAGCAGCCAAGTTTACGGGGACTATGGCTACACCTTC
>TRBJ2-2|TRBV6-5|NA|NA
CASIIGHQNTGELFF
TGTGCCAGCATAATTGGCCACCAGAACACCGGGGAGCTGTTTTTT
>TRBJ2-2|TRBV11-1|TRBD1|NA
CASSRPGTGAGELFF
TGTGCCAGCAGCCGTCCCGGGACAGGGGCCGGGGAGCTGTTTTTT
>TRBJ1-1|TRBV6-5|NA|NA
CASSTPGTEAFF
TGTGCCAGCAGCACTCCGGGGACTGAAGCTTTCTTT
>TRBJ1-1|TRBV5-1|NA|NA
CASSPGFNAEAFF
TGCGCCAGCAGCCCCGGTTTCAACGCTGAAGCTTTCTTT
>TRBJ1-4|TRBV7-9|NA|once
CASSPDARGGGEKLFF
TGTGCCAGCAGCCCAGACGCTCGGGGAGGGGGTGAAAAACTGTTTTTT
>TRBJ1-5|TRBV16|TRBD1|few
CASSPGTGGNQPQHF
TGTGCCAGCAGTCCCGGGACAGGGGGAAATCAGCCCCAGCATTTT
>TRBJ2-7|TRBV19|NA|NA
CATRGGAYEQYF
TGTGCCACCCGCGGGGGCGCCTACGAGCAGTACTTC
>TRBJ1-1|TRBV3-1/TRBV3-2|NA|NA
CASSQTRGRGDTEAFF
TGTGCCAGCAGCCAGACCCGAGGCAGGGGCGACACTGAAGCTTTCTTT
>TRBJ2-1|TRBV18|TRBD2|NA
CASSPAAAGDYNEQFF
TGTGCCAGCTCACCAGCCGCAGCGGGGGACTACAATGAGCAGTTCTTC
>TRBJ2-3|TRBV7-6|NA|once
CASSLAPTGTDTQYF
TGTGCCAGCAGCTTAGCCCCGACAGGCACAGATACGCAGTATTTT
>TRBJ1-1|TRBV6-2/TRBV6-3|TRBD1|NA
CASSDDRGQLLNTEAFF
TGTGCCAGCAGTGACGACAGGGGGCAATTATTGAACACTGAAGCTTTCTTT
>TRBJ1-2|TRBV3-1/TRBV3-2|NA|NA
CASDGPNYGYTF
TGTGCCAGCGATGGGCCTAACTATGGCTACACCTTC
>TRBJ2-7|TRBV6-5|NA|NA
CASSYFGRPHEQYF
TGTGCCAGCAGCTACTTCGGCAGGCCGCACGAGCAGTACTTC
>TRBJ2-5|TRBV28|NA|NA
CASSPGHAQETQYF
TGTGCCAGCAGTCCCGGACACGCCCAAGAGACCCAGTACTTC
>TRBJ2-5|TRBV4-3|TRBD1|NA
CASSQEGQGALYQETQYF
TGCGCCAGCAGCCAGGAAGGACAGGGGGCCCTGTACCAAGAGACCCAGTACTTC
>TRBJ2-5|TRBV6-2/TRBV6-3|TRBD1|many
CASSHTVGQGETQYF
TGTGCCAGCAGCCATACGGTCGGACAGGGAGAGACCCAGTACTTC
>TRBJ1-1|TRBV30|NA|NA
CAWSRRQLNTEAFF
TGTGCCTGGAGTCGACGACAGCTGAACACTGAAGCTTTCTTT
>TRBJ2-5|TRBV12-5|TRBD1|NA
CASGLAGGPRKTQYF
TGTGCTAGTGGTTTGGCAGGGGGCCCAAGAAAGACCCAGTACTTC
>TRBJ2-3|TRBV29-1|NA|NA
CSGHYTGLWGNTDTQYF
TGCAGCGGACACTACACAGGGCTCTGGGGTAACACAGATACGCAGTATTTT
>TRBJ1-5|TRBV6-2/TRBV6-3|TRBD1|once
CASSKGAGGGQPQHF
TGTGCCAGCAGTAAGGGCGCAGGGGGCGGTCAGCCCCAGCATTTT
>TRBJ2-2|TRBV7-8|TRBD2|NA
CASSETSGVAELFF
TGTGCCAGCAGCGAGACTAGCGGGGTGGCGGAGCTGTTTTTT
>TRBJ1-6|TRBV6-5|NA|NA
CASSYSAVGNNSPLHF
TGTGCCAGCAGTTACTCCGCGGTTGGAAATAATTCACCCCTCCACTTT
>TRBJ2-1|TRBV20-1|TRBD2|once
CSASKASGGSGNEQFF
TGCAGTGCTAGTAAGGCTAGCGGGGGCTCGGGGAATGAGCAGTTCTTC